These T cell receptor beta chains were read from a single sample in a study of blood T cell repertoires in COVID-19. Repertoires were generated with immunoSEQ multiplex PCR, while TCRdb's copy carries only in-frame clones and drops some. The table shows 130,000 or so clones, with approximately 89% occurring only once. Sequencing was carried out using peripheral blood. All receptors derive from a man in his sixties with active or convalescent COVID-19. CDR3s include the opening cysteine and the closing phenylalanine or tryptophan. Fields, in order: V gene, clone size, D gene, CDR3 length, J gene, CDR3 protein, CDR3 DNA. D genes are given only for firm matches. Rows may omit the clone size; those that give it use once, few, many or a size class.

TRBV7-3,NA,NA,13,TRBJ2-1,CASSRGPGNEQFF,TGTGCCAGCAGCCGCGGTCCCGGGAATGAGCAGTTCTTC
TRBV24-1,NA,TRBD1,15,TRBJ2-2,CATSVVYRGAGELFF,TGTGCCACCAGTGTGGTTTACAGGGGGGCCGGGGAGCTGTTTTTT
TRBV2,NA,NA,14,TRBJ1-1,CASSEGALGPEAFF,TGTGCCAGCAGTGAGGGGGCGCTTGGCCCTGAAGCTTTCTTT
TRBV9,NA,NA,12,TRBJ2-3,CASSVAPDTQYF,TGTGCCAGCAGCGTAGCTCCGGATACGCAGTATTTT
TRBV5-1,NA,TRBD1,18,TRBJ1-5,CASSAKPGQGLSNQPQHF,TGCGCCAGCAGCGCAAAACCGGGACAGGGCCTCAGCAATCAGCCCCAGCATTTT
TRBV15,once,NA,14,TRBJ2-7,CATSRASGTGEQYF,TGTGCCACCAGCAGAGCTAGCGGGACAGGCGAGCAGTACTTC
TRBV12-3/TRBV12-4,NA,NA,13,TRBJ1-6,CASPWGDNSPLHF,TGTGCCAGCCCATGGGGGGATAATTCACCCCTCCACTTT
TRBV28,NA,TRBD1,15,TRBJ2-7,CASRPAGTGEHEQYF,TGTGCCAGCAGACCGGCCGGGACAGGGGAGCACGAGCAGTACTTC
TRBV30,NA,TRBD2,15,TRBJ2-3,CAWGPGLAGGQTQYF,TGTGCCTGGGGCCCAGGACTAGCGGGAGGTCAAACGCAGTATTTT
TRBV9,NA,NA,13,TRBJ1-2,CASSVGGSYGYTF,TGTGCCAGCAGCGTGGGGGGATCCTATGGCTACACCTTC
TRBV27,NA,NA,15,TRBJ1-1,CASSYRQVTFTEAFF,TGTGCCAGCAGTTACCGACAGGTCACCTTCACTGAAGCTTTCTTT
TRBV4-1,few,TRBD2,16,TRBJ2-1,CASSQPPSGSDNEQFF,TGCGCCAGCAGCCAACCGCCTAGCGGGAGTGACAATGAGCAGTTCTTC
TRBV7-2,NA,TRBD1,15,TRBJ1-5,CASSSGTGENQPQHF,TGTGCCAGCAGCTCAGGGACAGGGGAGAATCAGCCCCAGCATTTT
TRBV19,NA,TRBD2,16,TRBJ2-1,CASSIKRDRFYNEQFF,TGTGCCAGTAGTATCAAGCGGGACCGCTTCTACAATGAGCAGTTCTTC
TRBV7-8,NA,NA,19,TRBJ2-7,CASSSRRGLAEPPSYEQYF,TGTGCCAGCAGTTCTAGGCGGGGGCTAGCGGAGCCCCCCTCCTACGAGCAGTACTTC
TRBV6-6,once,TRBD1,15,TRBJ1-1,CASSFRDQGDTEAFF,TGTGCCAGCAGTTTCCGGGACCAGGGGGACACTGAAGCTTTCTTT
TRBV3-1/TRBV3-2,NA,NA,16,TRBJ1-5,CASSPSWVQKNQPQHF,TGTGCCAGCAGCCCATCTTGGGTACAGAAAAATCAGCCCCAGCATTTT
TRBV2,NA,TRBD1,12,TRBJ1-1,CATGQGETEAFF,TGTGCCACCGGACAGGGGGAAACTGAAGCTTTCTTT
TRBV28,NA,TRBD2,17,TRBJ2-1,CASSPLQGLAGYNEQFF,TGTGCCAGCAGTCCCCTCCAAGGACTAGCGGGGTACAATGAGCAGTTCTTC
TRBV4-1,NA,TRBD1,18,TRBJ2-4,CASSQVQGRLRAKNIQYF,TGCGCCAGCAGCCAAGTACAGGGGCGCTTAAGAGCCAAAAACATTCAGTACTTC
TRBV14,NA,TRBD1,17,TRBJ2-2,CASSQDSTGGRTGELFF,TGTGCCAGCAGCCAAGATAGTACAGGGGGAAGGACCGGGGAGCTGTTTTTT
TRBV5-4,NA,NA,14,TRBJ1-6,CASSPQGANSPLHF,TGTGCCAGCAGCCCGCAGGGCGCAAATTCACCCCTCCACTTT
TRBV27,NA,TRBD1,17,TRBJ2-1,CASSTQQGGSSYNEQFF,TGTGCCAGCAGTACGCAACAGGGGGGAAGCTCCTACAATGAGCAGTTCTTC
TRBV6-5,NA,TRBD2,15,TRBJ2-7,CASSKGLAHSYEQYF,TGTGCCAGCAGTAAGGGACTAGCGCACTCCTACGAGCAGTACTTC
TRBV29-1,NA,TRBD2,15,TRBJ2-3,CSVEGLAGGTDTQYF,TGCAGCGTTGAGGGACTAGCGGGAGGGACAGATACGCAGTATTTT
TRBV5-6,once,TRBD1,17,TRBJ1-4,CASSGGQGTATNEKLFF,TGTGCCAGCAGCGGGGGACAGGGTACCGCAACTAATGAAAAACTGTTTTTT
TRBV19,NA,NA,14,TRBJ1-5,CASSIHSLGQPQHF,TGTGCCAGTAGTATACACAGTTTGGGTCAGCCCCAGCATTTT
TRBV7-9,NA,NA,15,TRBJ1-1,CASSLKTGKNTEAFF,TGTGCCAGCAGCTTAAAAACAGGGAAGAACACTGAAGCTTTCTTT
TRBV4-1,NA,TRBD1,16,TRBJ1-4,CASSPPRQGAGEKLFF,TGCGCCAGCAGCCCCCCCCGGCAGGGGGCTGGTGAAAAACTGTTTTTT
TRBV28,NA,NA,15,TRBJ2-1,CASSFVPGSYNEQFF,TGTGCCAGCAGTTTCGTCCCAGGCTCCTACAATGAGCAGTTCTTC
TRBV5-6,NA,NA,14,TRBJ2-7,CASSLARRGSEQYF,TGTGCCAGCAGCTTGGCCCGGAGAGGGAGCGAGCAGTACTTC
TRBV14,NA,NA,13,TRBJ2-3,CASSNEQGHTQYF,TGTGCCAGCAGCAACGAACAGGGACATACGCAGTATTTT
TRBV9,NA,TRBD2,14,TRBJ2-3,CASSVSGRGDTQYF,TGTGCCAGCAGCGTTAGCGGGAGAGGTGATACGCAGTATTTT
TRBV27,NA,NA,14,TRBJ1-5,CASSHRAGHQPQHF,TGTGCCAGCAGCCACAGGGCAGGGCATCAGCCCCAGCATTTT
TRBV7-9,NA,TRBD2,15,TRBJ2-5,CASSLVGGGQETQYF,TGTGCCAGCAGTCTGGTGGGCGGGGGCCAAGAGACCCAGTACTTC
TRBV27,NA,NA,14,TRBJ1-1,CASRPLTGNTEAFF,TGTGCCAGCAGACCATTAACAGGGAACACTGAAGCTTTCTTT
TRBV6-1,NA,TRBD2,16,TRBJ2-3,CASSDMSGMPTDTQYF,TGTGCCAGCAGTGATATGAGCGGGATGCCCACAGATACGCAGTATTTT
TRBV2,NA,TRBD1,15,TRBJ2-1,CASSGDRSSYNEQFF,TGTGCCAGCAGCGGGGACAGAAGCTCCTACAATGAGCAGTTCTTC
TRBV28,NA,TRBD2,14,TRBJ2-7,CASRPGTSRYEQYF,TGTGCCAGCAGACCCGGGACTAGCCGCTACGAGCAGTACTTC
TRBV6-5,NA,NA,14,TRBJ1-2,CASSQGHSNYGYTF,TGTGCCAGCAGTCAGGGACACTCGAACTATGGCTACACCTTC
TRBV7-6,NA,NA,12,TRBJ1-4,CASSSLGEKLFF,TGTGCCAGCAGTTCCCTCGGGGAAAAACTGTTTTTT
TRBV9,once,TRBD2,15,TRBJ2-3,CASSVGAGAIQGQYF,TGTGCCAGCAGCGTTGGCGCGGGAGCCATCCAGGGGCAGTATTTT
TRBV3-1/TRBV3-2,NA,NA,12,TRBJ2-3,CASSGGAGTQYF,TGTGCCAGCAGTGGAGGAGCCGGCACGCAGTATTTT
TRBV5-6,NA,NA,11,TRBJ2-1,CASSSGREQFF,TGTGCCAGCAGCTCAGGGAGGGAGCAGTTCTTC
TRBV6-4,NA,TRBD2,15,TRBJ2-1,CASSEGTSGIDEQFF,TGTGCCAGCAGTGAAGGGACTAGCGGGATCGATGAGCAGTTCTTC